The next 17 T cell receptor beta chains were all read from a single sample in a study of blood T cell repertoires in COVID-19. TCRdb's table, derived via immunoSEQ multiplex PCR, lists solely in-frame clones and lacks some. The sample lists some 320,000 clones; 88% were seen once. The specimen was peripheral blood. The receptors were gathered from a woman in her thirties who had recovered from COVID-19.

The chain uses TRBV4-3 and TRBJ2-7; TRBD2 agrees at 8 bases. The germline CDR1 and CDR2 sequences are LGHNA and YSLEER. This CDR3 region has 14 residues. J gave up 2 bases and V 4 bases, and 4 bases lay outside the gene matches. CDR3 loop: CASSLGGGAYEQYF. DNA for the CDR3: TGCGCCAGCAGCCTCGGGGGGGGAGCCTACGAGCAGTACTTC.

The rearrangement joins TRBV3-1 (or the pseudogene TRBV3-2) to TRBJ2-7; 7 bases line up with TRBD2. Trimming took 0 bases from V and 4 from J; bases not matched to a gene: 9. Germline assignment: CDR1 LGHDT and CDR2 YNNKEL (reference sequence). The CDR3 has 16 amino acids. DNA for the CDR3: TGTGCCAGCAGCCAAGATACGGGACTACCAGAGTACGAGCAGTACTTC. Protein: CASSQDTGLPEYEQYF.

The chain recombines TRBV29-1 with TRBJ2-5; D is perhaps TRBD1 (7 bases). Per germline, CDR1 SQVTM and CDR2 ANQGSEA. Trimming stripped 7 bases from V and 6 bases from J, with 21 bases between. The CDR3 has 14 amino acids. CDR3: CSAAGTAGMKTQYF. In DNA form, the CDR3 reads TGCAGCGCTGCCGGGACAGCGGGTATGAAGACCCAGTACTTC.

J is TRBJ1-1 and V is TRBV5-1; 10 nucleotides align to TRBD1. J was trimmed by 3 bases and V by 5 bases; bases with no gene match: 25. Looked up from germline, CDR1 is SGHRS and CDR2 is YFSETQ. This CDR3 has 21 amino acids. CDR3 in amino acids: CASRVRTGGIGGSILDTEAFF. DNA for the CDR3: TGCGCCAGCAGGGTTAGGACAGGGGGTATTGGCGGTTCCATATTGGACACTGAAGCTTTCTTT. Using reference TRBV5-1 and TRBJ1-1 for the parts outside the CDR3, the full variable domain is KAGVTQTPRYLIKTRGQQVTLSCSPISGHRSVSWYQQTPGQGLQFLFEYFSETQRNKGNFPGRFSGRQFSNSRSEMNVSTLELGDSALYLCASRVRTGGIGGSILDTEAFFGQGTRLTVV.

Turning to this clone: Within the sample, other DNA sequences also encode this same CDR3. The chain carries TRBV28 and TRBJ2-7, with TRBD1 matching over 9 bases. The germline gives CDR1 MDHEN, CDR2 SYDVKM. Trimming removed 5 bases from V and 1 base from J; junction bases left unmatched: 6. The CDR3 spans 15 residues. The chain's CDR3 is CASSSPGQGSYEQYF. The CDR3 DNA sequence: TGTGCCAGCAGTAGTCCGGGACAGGGTTCCTACGAGCAGTACTTC.

This chain uses TRBV2 with TRBJ2-3, with D possibly TRBD2 on 6 matching bases. Germline CDR1 reads SNHLY; CDR2 reads FYNNEI. The CDR3 extends over 17 amino acids. The V and J ends lost 10 bases and 0 bases respectively, with 23 bases between them. CDR3 in DNA: TGTGCCATAACGGGACCGGGAGCCACGATAAGCACAGATACGCAGTATTTT. It yields the protein CAITGPGATISTDTQYF.

This chain joins TRBV7-3 and TRBJ2-5; the D is unclear. This CDR3 comprises 13 residues. V dropped 2 bases and J dropped 5 bases, with 9 bases sitting between them. Germline V gene sequence: CDR1 SGHTA, CDR2 FQGTGA. Here the CDR3 DNA reads TGTGCCAGCAGCTTACTCGCCAGGGAGACCCAGTACTTC. This gives the protein CASSLLARETQYF.

The chain combines TRBV6-5 with TRBJ2-1; TRBD2 aligns across 7 bases. The CDR3 consists of 14 residues. CDR1 and CDR2 (germline): MNHEY, SVGAGI. The V and J ends lost 2 bases and 3 bases, in that order; junction bases with no gene match: 1. The CDR3 here is CASSYSGNYNEQFF. The CDR3 DNA is TGTGCCAGCAGTTACAGCGGGAACTACAATGAGCAGTTCTTC.

The chain carries TRBV30 and TRBJ1-6, with 8 bases lining up with TRBD1. J was trimmed by 6 bases and V by 0 bases; bases with no gene match: 4. Germline CDR1 GTSNPN, CDR2 SVGIG (reference sequence). The CDR3 covers 15 residues. CDR3 sequence reads: CAWSVQGAVNSPLHF. CDR3 coding DNA: TGTGCCTGGAGTGTTCAGGGGGCGGTTAATTCACCCCTCCACTTT.

The chain's CDR3 is CAISEPQTGSNTEAFF. The DNA of the CDR3 is TGTGCCATCAGTGAGCCCCAGACAGGTTCAAACACTGAAGCTTTCTTT. This chain links TRBV10-3 with TRBJ1-1; maybe TRBD1 (6 bases). Germline loops: CDR1 ENHRY, CDR2 SYGVKD. The CDR3 extends over 16 amino acids. V was trimmed by 2 bases and J by 2 bases, leaving 15 bases between them.

The sample holds a few counts of this clone. The rearrangement uses TRBV18 and TRBJ1-4; D gene unclear. Germline loops: CDR1 KGHSH, CDR2 LQKENI. CDR3 size: 14 residues. V lost 0 bases and J lost 6, with 8 bases in between. The CDR3 DNA reads as TGTGCCAGCTCACCACCCACTAGCGATGAAAAACTGTTTTTT. It specifies CASSPPTSDEKLFF.

The rearrangement links TRBV6-5 to TRBJ1-3, with D possibly TRBD1 on 5 matching bases. V lost 5 bases, J lost 3 bases, and 14 bases lay in between. CDR1 is MNHEY, CDR2 SVGAGI, per germline. The length of the CDR3 is 15 residues. The CDR3 loop reads CASSSGAGNGNTIYF. As DNA, the CDR3 is TGTGCCAGCAGTAGTGGGGCAGGGAATGGAAACACCATATATTTT.

V is TRBV7-3 and J is TRBJ2-2, with D maybe TRBD1 (5 bases). CDR1 and CDR2 from the germline V gene are SGHTA and FQGTGA. The CDR3 covers 14 residues. Trimming stripped 5 bases from V and 4 bases from J, with 11 bases between. The CDR3, as DNA: TGTGCCAGCAGCCGACAGCTCGCCACCGGGGAGCTGTTTTTT. The encoded protein is CASSRQLATGELFF.

This clone appeared once. V usage is TRBV6-6 and J usage is TRBJ2-3; 8 nucleotides agree with TRBD1. The V and J ends lost 2 bases and 5 bases, in that order; junction bases with no gene match: 9. From germline, CDR1 is MNHNY and CDR2 SVGAGI (reference sequence). This CDR3 contains 16 residues. The CDR3 is CASSYPRTGSLDTQYF. The CDR3 DNA reads TGTGCCAGCAGTTACCCACGGACAGGGTCCCTAGATACGCAGTATTTT.

V usage is TRBV18 and J usage is TRBJ1-3, with unresolved D. V lost 2 bases and J lost 2, with 7 bases in between. Germline CDR1 is KGHSH and CDR2 is LQKENI. The CDR3 sequence is 14 residues long. The CDR3 DNA is TGTGCCAGCTCACCAGGAGCCGCTGGAAACACCATATATTTT. Its protein is CASSPGAAGNTIYF.

The CDR3, as DNA: TGTGCCAGCAGCTCCCCAACAGGGGCCAACTACGAGCAGTACTTC. Translating gives CASSSPTGANYEQYF. This rearrangement joins TRBV7-9 to TRBJ2-7, with 7 nucleotides matching TRBD1. The germline gives CDR1 SEHNR, CDR2 FQNEAQ (reference sequence). The CDR3 runs 15 residues. Unmatched junction bases numbered 9, after V lost 4 bases and J lost 3 bases.

The rearrangement links TRBV6-5 to TRBJ1-1, with 7 bases fitting TRBD1. Germline-derived CDR1 and CDR2 are MNHEY and SVGAGI. This CDR3 region has 12 residues. Trimming took 7 bases from V and 10 from J; bases not matched to a gene: 9. The CDR3 bases are TGTGCCAGCATCCAAAGGGGGCTCGGAGCTTTCTTT. The encoded protein is CASIQRGLGAFF.